This T cell receptor (beta chain) was recorded in a study of blood T cell repertoires in COVID-19. Study context: Whether acute or convalescent, the COVID-19 samples came from the United States, Italy and Spain. In each case, the material was cDNA or gDNA derived from T cells, B-cell-depleted T cells, or PBMCs.

Authors' analysis steps: Amplifying reference gene primers gave estimates of nucleated cell counts. TCRdb's copy holds only in-frame clones and misses some; the assay was immunoSEQ multiplex PCR. Clone size and the V and J calls come from that table; the DNA yielded D and trimming. The sample records about 140,000 clones, 84% being singletons. This CDR3 is 18 amino acids long. Looked up from germline, CDR1 is MNHEY and CDR2 is SVGEGT. Unmatched junction bases numbered 11, after V lost 4 bases and J lost 4 bases. The receptor comes from a woman older than 75 in a cohort sampled during active or convalescent COVID-19. Material for sequencing was peripheral blood. The gene calls are TRBV6-2 or TRBV6-3 and TRBJ2-6; 9 nucleotides line up with TRBD1. The CDR3, as DNA: TGTGCCAGCAGTTCTCGGACAGGGGCGTACCAAGGGGCCAACGTCCTGACTTTC. This codes for CASSSRTGAYQGANVLTF.